Presented here are 8 T cell receptor beta chains from one specimen sequenced in a study of T cell clonotyping in hematopoietic cell transplantation. The assay was immunoSEQ multiplex PCR, and TCRdb's table has in-frame clones only and misses some. This table has some 13,000 clones, around three fifths appearing once. The sequencing input was PBMCs. The receptor source for this set is a human donor who either received an allogeneic hematopoietic cell transplant for a myeloid malignancy or was a related donor (not recorded which). Some clones in this sample may be carry-over from other donors' samples.

This clone was seen only a few times. The chain recombines TRBV19 with TRBJ1-2; a possible D gene is TRBD1 (6 bases). CDR1 is LNHDA, CDR2 SQIVND, per germline (reference sequence). This CDR3 contains 15 residues. The V gene lost 6 bases and the J gene lost 4 bases, with 18 bases spanning the gap. Here the CDR3 reads CASSPRTDTPYGYTF. The DNA for the CDR3 is TGTGCCAGTAGCCCCCGGACAGACACTCCCTATGGCTACACCTTC.

V and J are TRBV29-1 and TRBJ2-7; 8 nucleotides align to TRBD2. This CDR3 has 13 residues. Germline loops: CDR1 SQVTM, CDR2 ANQGSEA. Trimming at V came to 4 bases and at J to 5 bases, leaving 7 bases not matched to a gene. The CDR3 coding sequence is TGCAGCGTTGCGGGGGGGGGCTTGGACGAGCAGTACTTC. This codes for CSVAGGGLDEQYF.

The chain has TRBV30 and TRBJ2-7, with no clear D. V was pared by 5 bases and J by 1 base, with 9 bases between. The germline V gene encodes CDR1 GTSNPN and CDR2 SVGIG (reference sequence). The CDR3 extends over 12 amino acids. The CDR3 here is CAWEQISYEQYF. CDR3 sequence (DNA): TGTGCCTGGGAACAGATTTCCTACGAGCAGTACTTC. Full variable domain (missing parts from reference TRBV30 and TRBJ2-7): SQTIHQWPATLVQPVGSPLSLECTVEGTSNPNLYWYRQAAGRGLQLLFYSVGIGQISSEVPQNLSASRPQDRQFILSSKKLLLSDSGFYLCAWEQISYEQYFGPGTRLTVT.

This clone was counted only a few times. The V gene is TRBV5-1, the J gene TRBJ2-7, with TRBD1 matching over 9 bases. The CDR3 covers 15 residues. The germline gives CDR1 SGHRS, CDR2 YFSETQ. Germline trimming cut 1 base from V and 6 bases from J; bases unmatched to any gene: 8. CDR3 in amino acids: CASSLRTGEIREQYF. In nucleotides, the CDR3 is TGCGCCAGCAGCTTGAGGACAGGGGAAATACGCGAGCAGTACTTC.

The chain links TRBV2 to TRBJ2-1, with 9 bases aligning to TRBD1. Trimming cost V 6 bases and J 4 bases; bases outside gene matches: 7. CDR1 is SNHLY, CDR2 FYNNEI, per germline. The CDR3 totals 15 residues. CDR3 sequence reads: CASSVEDRGYNEQFF. The DNA for the CDR3 is TGTGCCAGCAGCGTAGAAGACAGGGGGTACAATGAGCAGTTCTTC.

The rearrangement uses TRBV5-4 and TRBJ2-2; 9 nucleotides match TRBD2. The CDR3 runs to 14 residues. With V trimmed by 5 bases and J by 2 bases, 1 base remained unmatched. CDR1 is SGHNT, CDR2 YYREEE, per germline (reference sequence). The CDR3 region has the DNA TGTGCCAGCAGACTAGCGGGTAACACCGGGGAGCTGTTTTTT. Its translation: CASRLAGNTGELFF.

In this sample, this clone turned up a few times. This sequence joins TRBV5-1 and TRBJ2-5; 7 bases line up with TRBD2. The CDR3 has 14 residues. V lost 2 bases and J lost 5; bases outside the gene matches: 6. The germline CDR1 and CDR2 sequences are SGHRS and YFSETQ. The CDR3 DNA follows: TGCGCCAGCAGCTTTGGTCGGGAGGCGGAGACCCAGTACTTC. Encoded protein: CASSFGREAETQYF.

The chain links TRBV30 to TRBJ1-1; unclear D gene. Trimming left V 5 bases short and J 6 bases short, with 10 bases between. The CDR3 consists of 11 residues. Germline CDR1 and CDR2: GTSNPN and SVGIG (reference sequence). The CDR3 spells CAWGRPAEAFF. The CDR3, as DNA: TGTGCCTGGGGGAGACCCGCTGAAGCTTTCTTT.